One and the same sample provided the 31 T cell receptor beta chains below, sequenced in a study of response to subunit inactivated influenza vaccine. TCRdb recomputed calls from the RT-PCR reads with MiXCR, one row per CDR3 protein. This sample yields some 800,000 distinct CDR3 sequences, of which 20% to 25% are seen a single time; around 9.6% belongs to the top ten. The specimen was PBMCs from blood, collected roughly 5 days after vaccination. The receptors originated from a man aged 45-65 years who received an inactivated influenza vaccine.

The gene calls are TRBV11-2 and TRBJ2-5; possibly TRBD1 for D (6 bases). V was cut by 2 bases and J by 4 bases, with 11 bases left in between. This CDR3 contains 14 residues. In germline, CDR1 is SGHAT, CDR2 FQNNGV. The CDR3 is CASSLQVRGETQYF. The CDR3, as DNA: TGTGCCAGCAGCTTACAGGTCAGGGGAGAGACCCAGTACTTC.

This clonotype was recorded a few times. The chain recombines TRBV3-1 with TRBJ1-5; D is uncertain. The CDR3 is 13 residues long. Germline V gene sequence: CDR1 LGHDT, CDR2 YNNKEL (reference sequence). V was clipped by 1 base and J by 9 bases, with 10 bases between them. The DNA of the CDR3 is TGTGCCAGCAGCCAAGTAGGGCGCGGGCCCCAGCATTTT. It codes for CASSQVGRGPQHF.

V usage is TRBV7-2 and J usage is TRBJ2-1; D gene ambiguous. Per the germline V gene, CDR1 is SGHTA and CDR2 is FQGNSA. This CDR3 has 16 residues. V was pared by 0 bases and J by 2 bases, with 11 bases between. The chain's CDR3 is CASSLAAGTAYNEQFF. The CDR3 DNA reads as TGTGCCAGCAGCTTAGCGGCAGGTACAGCCTACAATGAGCAGTTCTTC.

The gene calls are TRBV29-1 and TRBJ1-1; D ambiguous. This CDR3 region has 13 residues. Trimming cost V 7 bases and J 0 bases, with 12 bases left between them. CDR1 is SQVTM and CDR2 is ANQGSEA in the germline V gene. CDR3: CSAETPLNTEAFF. The CDR3 DNA reads as TGCAGCGCAGAGACGCCGTTGAACACTGAAGCTTTCTTT.

In its sample, this clonotype was seen a few times. The chain employs TRBV5-1 and TRBJ2-3; 13 bases map to TRBD2. CDR3 size: 17 residues. V lost 4 bases and J lost 6; bases outside the gene matches: 11. Germline V gene data show CDR1 as SGHRS and CDR2 as YFSETQ. CDR3 amino acids: CASSAYRGLAGKDTQYF. CDR3 DNA: TGCGCCAGCAGCGCTTACCGGGGACTAGCGGGAAAGGATACGCAGTATTTT.

The chain is built from TRBV20-1 and TRBJ2-4; 11 positions match TRBD2. The CDR3 spans 17 residues. CDR1 and CDR2 (germline): DFQATT, SNEGSKA (reference sequence). J lost 0 bases, V lost 6 bases, and 10 bases had no gene match. CDR3 bases: TGCAGTGCCTCCGGACTAGCGGGCAAAGTAGCCAAAAACATTCAGTACTTC. Its protein product is CSASGLAGKVAKNIQYF.

This clonotype has only a few counts. This chain uses TRBV14 with TRBJ2-2; perhaps TRBD2 as D (6 bases). The CDR3 is 18 residues long. From germline, CDR1 is SGHDN and CDR2 FVKESK. Trimming removed 0 bases from V and 3 bases from J, with 17 bases in between. This CDR3 is CASSQERGSLGDTGELFF. For the CDR3, the DNA is TGTGCCAGCAGCCAAGAACGGGGGAGCCTAGGCGACACCGGGGAGCTGTTTTTT.

This clonotype was observed many times. CDR3 amino acids: CASSLDPGPTATQYF. For the CDR3, the DNA is TGCGCCAGCAGCTTGGATCCAGGGCCCACGGCTACGCAGTATTTT. The gene calls are TRBV5-1 and TRBJ2-3, with TRBD1 as a possible D gene (5 bases). With 0 bases removed from V and 8 bases from J, the gap between germline ends came to 16 bases. This CDR3 has 15 residues. Germline CDR1 reads SGHRS; CDR2 reads YFSETQ. The complete variable domain, with remaining parts taken from reference TRBV5-1 and TRBJ2-3, reads KAGVTQTPRYLIKTRGQQVTLSCSPISGHRSVSWYQQTPGQGLQFLFEYFSETQRNKGNFPGRFSGRQFSNSRSEMNVSTLELGDSALYLCASSLDPGPTATQYFGPGTRLTVL.

The chain is built from TRBV2 and TRBJ2-1, with TRBD1 as a possible D gene (6 bases). The CDR3 totals 14 residues. V gave up 4 bases and J gave up 4 bases, with 11 bases separating them. Germline CDR1 is SNHLY and CDR2 is FYNNEI. CDR3 residues: CASSVNRVYNEQFF. The CDR3 DNA follows: TGTGCCAGCAGTGTAAACAGGGTTTACAATGAGCAGTTCTTC. The variable domain in full, completed from reference TRBV2 and TRBJ2-1, reads EPEVTQTPSHQVTQMGQEVILRCVPISNHLYFYWYRQILGQKVEFLVSFYNNEISEKSEIFDDQFSVERPDGSNFTLKIRSTKLEDSAMYFCASSVNRVYNEQFFGPGTRLTVL.

Note on this clonotype: With a much larger clone just one base away, this may be a read error. The V gene is TRBV5-1, the J gene TRBJ2-1, with 7 bases aligning to TRBD2. V gave up 3 bases and J gave up 9 bases; unmatched junction bases: 9. The CDR3 length is 14 residues. CDR1 and CDR2 (germline): SGHRS, YFSETQ. This chain's CDR3 is CASSWRASGGEQFF. The CDR3 DNA sequence: TGCGCCAGCAGCTGGAGGGCTAGCGGTGGTGAGCAGTTCTTC.

This clonotype appeared a few times. The chain recombines TRBV9 with TRBJ2-7; 8 nucleotides match TRBD1. Germline CDR1 is SGDLS and CDR2 is YYNGEE. The CDR3 runs to 14 residues. V lost 4 bases and J lost 6; bases outside the gene matches: 9. The CDR3 coding sequence is TGTGCCAGCAGCCCGAGGACAGGGCCACTCGAGCAGTACTTC. It translates to CASSPRTGPLEQYF. The full variable domain, in which reference TRBV9 and TRBJ2-7 provide the parts outside the CDR3, is DSGVTQTPKHLITATGQRVTLRCSPRSGDLSVYWYQQSLDQGLQFLIQYYNGEERAKGNILERFSAQQFPDLHSELNLSSLELGDSALYFCASSPRTGPLEQYFGPGTRLTVT.

The chain carries TRBV5-6 and TRBJ1-1; a weak D match, TRBD1 (6 bases). CDR1 SGHDT and CDR2 YYEEEE come from the germline V gene. V was pared by 2 bases and J by 0 bases, with 11 bases between. CDR3 length: 15 amino acids. This CDR3 is CASSLWGLLNTEAFF. CDR3 DNA: TGTGCCAGCAGCTTATGGGGGCTCCTGAACACTGAAGCTTTCTTT.

This clonotype was observed a few times. This chain joins TRBV7-2 and TRBJ2-6; D ambiguous. V was pared by 2 bases and J by 0 bases, with 11 bases between. CDR3 size: 17 residues. From germline, CDR1 is SGHTA and CDR2 FQGNSA. The DNA of the CDR3 is TGTGCCAGCAGCTTAAAAGGACGGCCCTCTGGGGCCAACGTCCTGACTTTC. Amino acids: CASSLKGRPSGANVLTF.

The table lists this clonotype with a few counts. V usage is TRBV11-3 and J usage is TRBJ2-5; unclear D gene. V was clipped by 1 base and J by 3 bases, with 9 bases between them. The V gene's germline CDR1 is SGHNT and CDR2 YENEEA. The CDR3 sequence is 14 residues long. The CDR3 spells CASSLGSGEETQYF. The DNA for the CDR3 is TGTGCCAGCAGCTTAGGATCTGGGGAAGAGACCCAGTACTTC.

The table lists this clonotype with many counts. The chain combines TRBV28 with TRBJ1-5; no clear D. The ends were cut back, 0 bases at V and 11 bases at J, with 11 bases in the middle. CDR3 size: 13 residues. Germline CDR1 MDHEN, CDR2 SYDVKM. In DNA, the CDR3 is TGTGCCAGCAGTTTATGGGGTAGAGAGACCCAGCATTTT. It encodes CASSLWGRETQHF.

V is TRBV13 and J is TRBJ2-7, with D perhaps TRBD1 (6 bases). Per germline, CDR1 PRHDT and CDR2 FYEKMQ (reference sequence). The V end was cut by 5 bases, the J end by 4 bases, with 18 bases between. The CDR3 runs 15 residues. CDR3 nucleotides: TGTGCCAGCAGCCTACTAACGACAGGAGATTACGAGCAGTACTTC. It codes for CASSLLTTGDYEQYF.

This clonotype was observed a handful of times. The chain links TRBV11-2 to TRBJ2-1, with 12 bases matching TRBD2. Unmatched junction bases numbered 11, after V lost 5 bases and J lost 9 bases. The CDR3 covers 16 residues. Germline CDR1 SGHAT, CDR2 FQNNGV. CDR3 sequence (DNA): TGTGCCAGCAGCCCACAAATCGGGACTAGCGGGTCTGAGCAGTTCTTC. It yields the protein CASSPQIGTSGSEQFF.

This clonotype was recorded a few times. This chain uses TRBV20-1 with TRBJ2-7, with 7 positions matching TRBD1. The CDR3 sequence is 13 residues long. The junction had 5 bases not matched to a gene; V was cut back by 0 bases and J by 6 bases. Per germline, CDR1 DFQATT and CDR2 SNEGSKA (reference sequence). CDR3 in DNA: TGCAGTGCTAGAGATAGGGACAGCCCCGAGCAGTACTTC. Its protein is CSARDRDSPEQYF.

The rearrangement links TRBV9 to TRBJ2-7; 9 positions match TRBD1. J gave up 0 bases and V 2 bases, and 3 bases lay outside the gene matches. The length of the CDR3 is 15 residues. Germline CDR1 SGDLS, CDR2 YYNGEE. Here the CDR3 DNA reads TGTGCCAGCAGCGTCACAGGGGGCAACTCCTACGAGCAGTACTTC. This codes for CASSVTGGNSYEQYF.

V usage is TRBV7-2 and J usage is TRBJ1-6; TRBD1 matches 9 bases. Germline-derived CDR1 and CDR2 are SGHTA and FQGNSA. The CDR3 has 15 amino acids. With 2 bases clipped from V and 8 bases from J, the junction kept 4 bases outside the gene matches. The CDR3 DNA reads TGTGCCAGCAGCTTAATTGGACAGGGGCATTCACCCCTCCACTTT. It is translated as CASSLIGQGHSPLHF.

This clonotype was seen a handful of times. The chain employs TRBV20-1 and TRBJ1-2; D gene ambiguous. This CDR3 contains 14 residues. V lost 3 bases and J 5 bases, leaving 16 bases between the germline ends. The germline CDR1 and CDR2 sequences are DFQATT and SNEGSKA (reference sequence). This CDR3 reads CSARPSNMVYGYTF. In DNA form, the CDR3 reads TGCAGTGCTAGGCCCTCAAACATGGTATATGGCTACACCTTC.

The CDR3: CASSLRASSSYEQYF. As DNA, the CDR3 is TGTGCCAGCAGCTTGAGGGCCTCGAGCTCCTACGAGCAGTACTTC. This chain links TRBV7-6 with TRBJ2-7; D is possibly TRBD2 (5 bases). Deletions cut 3 bases from V and 0 bases from J, with 12 bases between. The CDR3 loop spans 15 amino acids. Germline V gives CDR1 SGHVS, CDR2 FNYEAQ.

This clonotype has a handful of counts. The chain carries TRBV7-9 and TRBJ1-2; TRBD1 aligns across 9 bases. The germline V gene encodes CDR1 SEHNR and CDR2 FQNEAQ (reference sequence). J lost 6 bases, V lost 4 bases, and 12 bases had no gene match. This CDR3 contains 16 residues. The CDR3 is CASSYPGQGISDGYTF. CDR3 in DNA: TGTGCCAGCAGCTACCCGGGACAGGGAATTTCTGATGGCTACACCTTC.

J is TRBJ2-1 and V is TRBV30; 8 positions agree with TRBD2. Losses at the gene ends were 2 bases for V and 8 bases for J; bases not matched to a gene: 8. The CDR3 is 14 residues long. Germline V lookup: CDR1 GTSNPN, CDR2 SVGIG (reference sequence). CDR3 DNA sequence: TGTGCCTGGAGTTACGGAACCGGGGGGGATGAGCAGTTCTTC. Protein product: CAWSYGTGGDEQFF.

This clonotype was counted between two and nine times. The chain has TRBV5-1 and TRBJ2-1; 14 nucleotides match TRBD2. The CDR3 extends over 18 amino acids. Trimming took 4 bases from V and 5 from J; bases not matched to a gene: 11. CDR1 is SGHRS, CDR2 YFSETQ, per germline. CDR3 bases: TGCGCCAGCAGCACGAGCAGACTAGCGGGGGGGCCGGACAATGAGCAGTTCTTC. Translating it yields CASSTSRLAGGPDNEQFF. The full variable domain, in which reference TRBV5-1 and TRBJ2-1 provide the parts outside the CDR3, is KAGVTQTPRYLIKTRGQQVTLSCSPISGHRSVSWYQQTPGQGLQFLFEYFSETQRNKGNFPGRFSGRQFSNSRSEMNVSTLELGDSALYLCASSTSRLAGGPDNEQFFGPGTRLTVL.

The rearrangement links TRBV10-3 to TRBJ2-7; 7 nucleotides align to TRBD1. V shed 11 bases, J shed 6 bases, and the junction held 7 bases outside the gene matches. CDR1 is ENHRY and CDR2 is SYGVKD in the germline V gene. CDR3 length: 11 amino acids. CDR3 DNA: TGTGCCTCTGGACAGGAATTCGAGCAGTACTTC. It translates to CASGQEFEQYF.

In its sample, this clonotype was seen a few times. The chain links TRBV20-1 to TRBJ2-2, with 9 bases fitting TRBD2. This CDR3 is built from 18 residues. Germline assignment: CDR1 DFQATT and CDR2 SNEGSKA (reference sequence). The V gene end was trimmed by 0 bases and the J gene end by 0 bases; junction bases not matched to a gene: 8. CDR3 residues: CSARDLGSGGPNTGELFF. Here the CDR3 DNA reads TGCAGTGCTAGAGATCTGGGTAGCGGGGGCCCGAACACCGGGGAGCTGTTTTTT.

This chain joins TRBV7-8 and TRBJ2-6, with 7 nucleotides matching TRBD1. The CDR3 is 17 amino acids. The germline V gene has CDR1 SGHVS and CDR2 FQNEAQ. V lost 8 bases to trimming and J lost 0 bases; unmatched junction nucleotides: 10. The CDR3 loop reads CASDIQGTASGANVLTF. The CDR3, as DNA: TGTGCCAGCGATATACAGGGGACGGCCTCTGGGGCCAACGTCCTGACTTTC.

The rearrangement uses TRBV11-1 and TRBJ2-2; TRBD2 agrees at 11 bases. The J segment lost 4 bases and the V segment lost 5 bases, leaving 6 bases of the junction unmatched. CDR3 size: 16 residues. CDR1 and CDR2 from the germline V gene are SGHAT and FQDESV (reference sequence). DNA of the CDR3: TGTGCCAGCAGCGAGACTAGCGGGACGTTCACCGGGGAGCTGTTTTTT. It codes for CASSETSGTFTGELFF.

This clonotype was seen at least ten times. The CDR3, as DNA: TGCGCCAGCAGAACCACTAGCGGGTCCTACAATGAGCAGTTCTTC. Translation: CASRTTSGSYNEQFF. This chain connects TRBV5-1 to TRBJ2-1; TRBD2 matches at 9 bases. Germline V CDR1 and CDR2: SGHRS, YFSETQ. The CDR3 sequence is 15 residues long. V lost 5 bases to trimming and J lost 1 base; unmatched junction nucleotides: 4.

This clonotype was seen repeatedly, ten times or more. The V call is TRBV4-2, the J call TRBJ2-7; 7 nucleotides align to TRBD2. Trimming at V came to 0 bases and at J to 1 base, leaving 6 bases not matched to a gene. Germline CDR1 and CDR2: LGHNA and YNFKEQ. This CDR3 comprises 16 residues. The CDR3 region is CASSQDMLAASYEQYF. The CDR3 nucleotides are TGTGCCAGCAGCCAAGATATGCTAGCGGCTTCCTACGAGCAGTACTTC.